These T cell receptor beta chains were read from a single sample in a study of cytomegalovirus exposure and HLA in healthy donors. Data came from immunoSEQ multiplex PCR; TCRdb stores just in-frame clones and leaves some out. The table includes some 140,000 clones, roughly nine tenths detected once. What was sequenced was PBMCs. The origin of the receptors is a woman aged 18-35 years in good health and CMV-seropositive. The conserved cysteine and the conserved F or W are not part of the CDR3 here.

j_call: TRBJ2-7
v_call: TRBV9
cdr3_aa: ASSVAGIYEQY

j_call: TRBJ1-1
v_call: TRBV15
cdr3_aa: ATSREDRGDAAF

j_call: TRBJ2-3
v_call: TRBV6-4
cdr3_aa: ASSDRTSGGDTQY

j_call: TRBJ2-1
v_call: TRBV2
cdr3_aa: ASSLMDRFYNEQF

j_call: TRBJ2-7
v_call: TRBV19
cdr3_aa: ASSIVGGSYEQY

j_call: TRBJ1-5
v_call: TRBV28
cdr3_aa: ASSPDRLGNQPQH

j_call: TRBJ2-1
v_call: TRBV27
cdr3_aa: ASSVPGQTDNEQF

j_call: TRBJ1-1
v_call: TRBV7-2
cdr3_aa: ASSLDGILNTEAF

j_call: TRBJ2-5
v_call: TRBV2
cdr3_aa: ASSNAGGGGETQY

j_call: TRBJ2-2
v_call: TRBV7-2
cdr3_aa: ASSPGGAGTGELF

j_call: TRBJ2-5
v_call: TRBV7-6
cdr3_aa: ASSLIQGRQETQY

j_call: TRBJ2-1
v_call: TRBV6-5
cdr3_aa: ASSETSTNEQF

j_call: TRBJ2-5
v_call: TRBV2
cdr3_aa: ASTVGTVQETQY

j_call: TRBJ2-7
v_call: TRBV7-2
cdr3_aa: ASSLEVSGLFYEQY

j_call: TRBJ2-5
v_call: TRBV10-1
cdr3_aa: ASSPDGGGQETQY

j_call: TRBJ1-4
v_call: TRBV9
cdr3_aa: ASSVDPREKLF

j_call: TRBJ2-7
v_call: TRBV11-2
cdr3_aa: ASSLYSYEQY

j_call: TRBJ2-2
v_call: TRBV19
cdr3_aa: ASSPSGGTGELF

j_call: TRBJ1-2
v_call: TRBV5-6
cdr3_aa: ASSFQGSDGYT

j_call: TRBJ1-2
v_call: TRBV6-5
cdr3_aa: ASSSRGVYGYT

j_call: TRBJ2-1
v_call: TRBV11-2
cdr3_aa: ASSPLGGGAGYEQF

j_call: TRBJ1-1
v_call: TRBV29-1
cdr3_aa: SVRATYRPLDTEAF

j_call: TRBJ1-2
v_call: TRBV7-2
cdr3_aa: ASSSSPDYGYT

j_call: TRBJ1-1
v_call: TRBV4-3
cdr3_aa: ASSPAGTGGKTEAF

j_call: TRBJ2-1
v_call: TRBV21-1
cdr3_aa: ASSRRTGDDNEQF

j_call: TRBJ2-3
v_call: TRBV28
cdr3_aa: ASSGGAGTDTQY

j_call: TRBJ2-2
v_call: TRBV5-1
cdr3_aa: ASSLGLAGGRNTGELF

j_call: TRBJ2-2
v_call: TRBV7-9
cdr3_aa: ASSLNTGGTGELF

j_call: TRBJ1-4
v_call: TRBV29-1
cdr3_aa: SVIKQGAQEKLF

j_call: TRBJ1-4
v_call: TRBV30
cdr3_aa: AWSVLRSNEKLF

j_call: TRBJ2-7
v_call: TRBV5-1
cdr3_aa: ASSPKRDGLYEQY

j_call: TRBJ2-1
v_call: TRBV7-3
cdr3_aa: ASSGGLAYNEQF

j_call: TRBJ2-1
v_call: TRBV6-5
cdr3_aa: ASSTRNEQF

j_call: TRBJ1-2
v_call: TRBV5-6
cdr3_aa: ASSLTDYGYT

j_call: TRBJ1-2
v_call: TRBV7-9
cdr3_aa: ASSPGDYGYT

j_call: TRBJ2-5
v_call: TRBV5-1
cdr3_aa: ASSLTGKQETQY

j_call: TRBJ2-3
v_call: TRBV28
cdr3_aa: ASSLGRGTSTDTQY

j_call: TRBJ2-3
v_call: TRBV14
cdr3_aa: ASSLRDRKDTQY

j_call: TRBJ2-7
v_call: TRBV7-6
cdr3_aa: ASSLARQGRYEQY

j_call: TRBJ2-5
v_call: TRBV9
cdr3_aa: ASSVGSGQETQY

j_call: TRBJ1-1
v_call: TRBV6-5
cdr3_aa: ASSADRGGTEAF

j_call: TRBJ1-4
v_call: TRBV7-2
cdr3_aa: ASSLGDRGEKLF

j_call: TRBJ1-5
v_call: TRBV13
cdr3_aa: ASSLGEQPQH

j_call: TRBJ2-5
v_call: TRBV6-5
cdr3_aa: ASSWGVASQETQY

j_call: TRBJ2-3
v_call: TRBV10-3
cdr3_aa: AIQPGGAGNTDTQY

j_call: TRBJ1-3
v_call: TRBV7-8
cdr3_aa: ATSDRGLGNTIY

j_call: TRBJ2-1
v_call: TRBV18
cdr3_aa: ASSPPGLTYNEQF

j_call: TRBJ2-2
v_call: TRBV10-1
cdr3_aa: ASSEGGGTGELF

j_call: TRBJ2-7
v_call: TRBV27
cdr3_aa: ASSRDSREQY